This passage covers 23 T cell receptor beta chains from one sample sequenced in a study of T cell repertoires in cytomegalovirus infection (dated by TCRdb to about 2019). The meaning of the sample's treatment or condition label: in vitro stimulation with specific CMV peptide epitopes to enrich CMV-specific T cells. Sequencing instrument: Illumina HiSeq 1500. TCRdb itself trimmed the public reads at Q25 with fastp, ran MiXCR and retained productive beta chains. All rows with the same CDR3 protein become a single entry with the most common DNA and genes. In all, the sample holds over 45,000 distinct CDR3 sequences, and under 20% of those were seen once. Clones ranked in the top ten supply about 53% of the sample. These receptors' targets are unknown. The specimen was CD8+ T cells from cultured PBMCs, collected from culture after CMV antigen stimulation. These receptors were taken from a human donor in good health (CMV status not recorded). Some clones in this sample may be carry-over from other donors' samples.

This clonotype was counted at least ten times. This chain links TRBV4-3 with TRBJ2-3; D might be TRBD2 (7 bases). Per germline, CDR1 LGHNA and CDR2 YSLEER. With 2 bases removed from V and 3 bases from J, the gap between germline ends came to 18 bases. This CDR3 is 17 amino acids long. This CDR3 is CASSQLGRGSGTDTQYF. The CDR3 bases are TGCGCCAGCAGCCAACTAGGGAGGGGGAGTGGGACAGATACGCAGTATTTT.

The gene calls are TRBV5-6 and TRBJ1-6; possible D gene TRBD1, 5 bases. Germline V gene data show CDR1 as SGHDT and CDR2 as YYEEEE. V lost 0 bases, J lost 10 bases, and 14 bases lay in between. This CDR3 is 15 amino acids long. CDR3 DNA: TGTGCCAGCAGCTTGGCGAGGCAGGGTGAATCACCCCTCCACTTT. The encoded protein is CASSLARQGESPLHF.

The chain carries TRBV2 and TRBJ1-4; the D gene is possibly TRBD1 (5 bases). V was trimmed by 6 bases and J by 5 bases, leaving 10 bases between them. The CDR3 is 13 residues long. Per the germline V gene, CDR1 is SNHLY and CDR2 is FYNNEI. The CDR3 protein is CASRTVPNEKLFF. The CDR3 nucleotides read TGTGCCAGCAGGACAGTACCGAATGAAAAACTGTTTTTT.

This clonotype was seen only a few times. The chain uses TRBV2 and TRBJ1-5, with D hard to call. Per germline, CDR1 SNHLY and CDR2 FYNNEI. Trimming left V 1 base short and J 0 bases short, with 7 bases between. The CDR3 runs to 15 residues. CDR3 nucleotide sequence: TGTGCCAGCAGTGAAGAGGGCCGTAGCAATCAGCCCCAGCATTTT. Amino acid sequence: CASSEEGRSNQPQHF.

This clonotype has a count of ten or more. The chain has TRBV7-8 and TRBJ2-2; 8 nucleotides agree with TRBD1. Germline V CDR1 and CDR2: SGHVS, FQNEAQ. With 5 bases clipped from V and 6 bases from J, the junction kept 8 bases outside the gene matches. The CDR3 covers 15 residues. CDR3 DNA: TGTGCCAGCAGCGAAACGACAGGGGAAGCCGGGGAGCTGTTTTTT. Encoded protein: CASSETTGEAGELFF. The full variable domain, completed using reference TRBV7-8 and TRBJ2-2, is GAGVSQSPRYKVAKRGQDVALRCDPISGHVSLFWYQQALGQGPEFLTYFQNEAQLDKSGLPSDRFFAERPEGSVSTLKIQRTQQEDSAVYLCASSETTGEAGELFFGEGSRLTVL.

This clonotype qualifies as medium-sized. The chain has TRBV11-1 and TRBJ2-5; D not resolved. The germline V and J ends were trimmed by 3 bases and 0 bases, with 11 bases remaining between them. Germline assignment: CDR1 SGHAT and CDR2 FQDESV (reference sequence). This CDR3 comprises 15 residues. As DNA, the CDR3 is TGTGCCAGCAGCTTGGTTCCGGGCAACCAAGAGACCCAGTACTTC. Encoded protein: CASSLVPGNQETQYF.

This chain links TRBV28 with TRBJ2-1; D might be TRBD2 (5 bases). The CDR3 contains 14 residues. Germline CDR1 is MDHEN and CDR2 is SYDVKM. With 5 bases removed from V and 8 bases from J, the gap between germline ends came to 16 bases. CDR3 residues: CASSAPGSGDEQFF. The CDR3 region has the DNA TGTGCCAGCAGTGCGCCGGGATCTGGCGATGAGCAGTTCTTC.

This clonotype was seen ten or more times. The chain is built from TRBV5-1 and TRBJ2-7; a possible D gene is TRBD2 (6 bases). Germline V CDR1 and CDR2: SGHRS, YFSETQ. V was pared by 2 bases and J by 2 bases, with 14 bases between. The CDR3 totals 15 residues. CDR3 bases: TGCGCCAGCAGCTTCTTCGGGGGAACCCCCTACGAGCAGTACTTC. Translation gives CASSFFGGTPYEQYF.

The CDR3 region is CASSFQDTGAYRGEQFF. In DNA, the CDR3 is TGTGCCAGCAGCTTTCAGGACACGGGGGCGTATCGTGGTGAGCAGTTCTTC. The V and J genes are TRBV7-9 and TRBJ2-1; TRBD1 or TRBD2 may be the D gene (6 bases each). Deletions cut 3 bases from V and 9 bases from J, with 24 bases between. CDR1 SEHNR and CDR2 FQNEAQ come from the germline V gene (reference sequence). This CDR3 region has 17 residues. The full variable domain, with the rest looked up from reference TRBV7-9 and TRBJ2-1, is DTGVSQNPRHKITKRGQNVTFRCDPISEHNRLYWYRQTLGQGPEFLTYFQNEAQLEKSRLLSDRFSAERPKGSFSTLEIQRTEQGDSAMYLCASSFQDTGAYRGEQFFGPGTRLTVL.

This clonotype showed up just a few times. The V and J genes are TRBV9 and TRBJ2-6; D may correspond to TRBD1 or TRBD2 (6 bases each). CDR3 length equals 18 residues. Looked up from germline, CDR1 is SGDLS and CDR2 is YYNGEE. Trimming left V 0 bases short and J 1 base short, with 14 bases between. CDR3 sequence reads: CASSVGGDTRSGANVLTF. CDR3 sequence (DNA): TGTGCCAGCAGCGTAGGGGGGGACACCAGGTCTGGGGCCAACGTCCTGACTTTC.

CDR3 nucleotide sequence: TGTGCCAGTAGTATCCGGGACGGTTACGAGCAGTACTTC. This sequence encodes CASSIRDGYEQYF. The chain links TRBV19 to TRBJ2-7, with D tentatively TRBD1 or TRBD2 (5 bases each). Trimming took 3 bases from V and 4 from J, leaving 10 bases between them. CDR3 length equals 13 residues. Germline lookup yields CDR1 LNHDA and CDR2 SQIVND (reference sequence).

This clonotype occurred many times. CDR3 region: CASSPPDRIYGYTF. CDR3 DNA sequence: TGTGCCAGCAGCCCTCCGGACAGAATCTATGGCTACACCTTC. The J gene is TRBJ1-2, the V gene TRBV7-8; a weak D match, TRBD1 (6 bases). CDR1 SGHVS and CDR2 FQNEAQ come from the germline V gene. With 5 bases removed from V and 4 bases from J, the gap between germline ends came to 14 bases. CDR3 size: 14 residues.

The table lists this clonotype with many counts. The CDR3 protein is CASSTSYEQYF. CDR3 sequence (DNA): TGCGCCAGCAGCACATCCTACGAGCAGTACTTC. This chain uses TRBV5-1 with TRBJ2-7; D is unclear. Trimming pared 4 bases from V and 1 base from J, leaving 3 bases between. Germline V gene lookup returns CDR1 SGHRS and CDR2 YFSETQ. This CDR3 comprises 11 residues. Full variable domain (rest looked up from reference TRBV5-1 and TRBJ2-7): KAGVTQTPRYLIKTRGQQVTLSCSPISGHRSVSWYQQTPGQGLQFLFEYFSETQRNKGNFPGRFSGRQFSNSRSEMNVSTLELGDSALYLCASSTSYEQYFGPGTRLTVT.

The rearrangement joins TRBV2 to TRBJ2-3, with D tentatively TRBD2 (5 bases). From germline, CDR1 is SNHLY and CDR2 FYNNEI. This CDR3 contains 14 residues. V lost 10 bases and J lost 8, with 22 bases in between. The CDR3 nucleotides read TGTGCCAACAGAGGGCTAGTGGTTCGGGGTACGCAGTATTTT. Encoded protein: CANRGLVVRGTQYF.

This chain joins TRBV20-1 and TRBJ2-7, with TRBD2 matching over 11 bases. CDR3 length equals 15 residues. V lost 1 base, J lost 2 bases, and 4 bases stayed unmatched. CDR1 DFQATT and CDR2 SNEGSKA come from the germline V gene (reference sequence). The CDR3 region has the DNA TGCAGTGCTAGAGGACTAGCGGGGTCCACCTACGAGCAGTACTTC. This encodes CSARGLAGSTYEQYF.

The rearrangement joins TRBV20-1 to TRBJ2-7; D possibly matches TRBD1 or TRBD2 (5 bases each). V shed 6 bases and J shed 0 bases, with 12 bases lying between them. The CDR3 extends over 13 amino acids. The germline CDR1 and CDR2 sequences are DFQATT and SNEGSKA (reference sequence). Written as DNA, the CDR3 is TGCAGTGCCCGAGGGGCGGACTCCTACGAGCAGTACTTC. It codes for CSARGADSYEQYF.

The chain carries TRBV7-2 and TRBJ2-3; D tentatively reads TRBD1 or TRBD2 (7 bases each). V shed 5 bases and J shed 6 bases, with 15 bases lying between them. The CDR3 is 14 amino acids. CDR1 is SGHTA, CDR2 FQGNSA, per germline. The CDR3 protein is CASSPRGGGDTQYF. CDR3 in DNA: TGTGCCAGCAGCCCCAGGGGGGGGGGGGATACGCAGTATTTT.

This clonotype was observed a few times. The gene calls are TRBV20-1 and TRBJ1-1; D gene unclear. V was clipped by 6 bases and J by 5 bases, with 19 bases between them. CDR3 size: 14 residues. Germline assignment: CDR1 DFQATT and CDR2 SNEGSKA (reference sequence). Here the CDR3 DNA reads TGCAGTGCGGACCGCGGGAACCTGGGGACTGAAGCTTTCTTT. Translation: CSADRGNLGTEAFF.

This clonotype was observed many times. CDR3 DNA: TGTGCCAGCAGCTTGGGAAGAGCCTTCTATGGCTACACCTTC. Protein sequence: CASSLGRAFYGYTF. The V and J genes are TRBV5-8 and TRBJ1-2; no clear D gene. In germline, CDR1 is SGHTS, CDR2 YDEGEE. The germline V and J ends were trimmed by 0 bases and 4 bases, with 10 bases remaining between them. CDR3 length: 14 residues.

The sample holds a few counts of this clonotype. The chain uses TRBV3-1 and TRBJ2-7, with D hard to call. V was shortened by 4 bases and J by 3 bases, with 10 bases between the two germline ends. The CDR3 runs 13 residues. CDR1 and CDR2 (germline): LGHDT, YNNKEL (reference sequence). The CDR3 here is CASSLGPLYEQYF. DNA of the CDR3: TGTGCCAGCAGCCTCGGACCTCTCTACGAGCAGTACTTC.

The chain has TRBV12-3 or TRBV12-4 and TRBJ2-5; 9 nucleotides match TRBD2. The CDR3 extends over 16 amino acids. Germline trimming cut 2 bases from V and 5 bases from J; bases unmatched to any gene: 9. CDR3 nucleotide sequence: TGTGCCAGCAGTTTACTGGCGGGGGGGGTTCGGGAGACCCAGTACTTC. Its translation is CASSLLAGGVRETQYF.

This clonotype was seen repeatedly, ten times or more. The chain employs TRBV19 and TRBJ2-7; 7 bases match TRBD1. The CDR3 has 14 residues. V shed 2 bases, J shed 3 bases, and the junction held 4 bases outside the gene matches. Per the germline V gene, CDR1 is LNHDA and CDR2 is SQIVND (reference sequence). CDR3 in amino acids: CASSITGQDYEQYF. The DNA of the CDR3 is TGTGCCAGTAGTATAACCGGACAGGACTACGAGCAGTACTTC.

This chain connects TRBV9 to TRBJ2-6, with unresolved D. In germline, CDR1 is SGDLS, CDR2 YYNGEE. The CDR3 loop spans 14 amino acids. The V gene lost 4 bases and the J gene lost 0 bases, with 5 bases spanning the gap. CDR3 DNA sequence: TGTGCCAGCAGCCCAGGCTCTGGGGCCAACGTCCTGACTTTC. This codes for CASSPGSGANVLTF.